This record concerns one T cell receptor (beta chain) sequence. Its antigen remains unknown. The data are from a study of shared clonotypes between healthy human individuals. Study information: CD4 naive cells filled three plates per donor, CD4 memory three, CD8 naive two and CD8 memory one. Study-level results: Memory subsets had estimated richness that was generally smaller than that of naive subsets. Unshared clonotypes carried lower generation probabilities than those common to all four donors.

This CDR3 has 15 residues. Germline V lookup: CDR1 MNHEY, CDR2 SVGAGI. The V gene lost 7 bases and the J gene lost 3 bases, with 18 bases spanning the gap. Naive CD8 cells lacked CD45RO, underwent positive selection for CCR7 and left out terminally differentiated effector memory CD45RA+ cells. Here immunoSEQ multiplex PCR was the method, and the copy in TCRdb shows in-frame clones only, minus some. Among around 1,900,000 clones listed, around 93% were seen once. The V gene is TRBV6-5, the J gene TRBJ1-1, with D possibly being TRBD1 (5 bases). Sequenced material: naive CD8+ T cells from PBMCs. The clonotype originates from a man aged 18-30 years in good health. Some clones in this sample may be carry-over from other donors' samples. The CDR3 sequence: CASIQLGPGDTEAFF. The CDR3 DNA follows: TGTGCCAGCATTCAGCTGGGGCCCGGCGACACTGAAGCTTTCTTT.